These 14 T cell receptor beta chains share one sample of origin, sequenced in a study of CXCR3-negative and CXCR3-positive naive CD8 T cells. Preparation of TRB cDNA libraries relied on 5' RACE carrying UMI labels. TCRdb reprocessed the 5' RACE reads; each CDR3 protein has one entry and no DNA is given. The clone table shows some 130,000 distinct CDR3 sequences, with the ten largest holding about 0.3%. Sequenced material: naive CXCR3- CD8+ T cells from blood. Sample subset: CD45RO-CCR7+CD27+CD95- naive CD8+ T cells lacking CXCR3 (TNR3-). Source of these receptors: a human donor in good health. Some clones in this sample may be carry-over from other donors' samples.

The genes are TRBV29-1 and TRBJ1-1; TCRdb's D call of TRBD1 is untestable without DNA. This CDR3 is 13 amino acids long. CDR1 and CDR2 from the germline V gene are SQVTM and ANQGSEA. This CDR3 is CSGETGLNTEAFF.

Here the CDR3 reads CASSLYYGDSSSGYTF. V and J are TRBV28 and TRBJ1-2. The CDR3 sequence is 16 residues long. Germline CDR1 and CDR2: MDHEN and SYDVKM.

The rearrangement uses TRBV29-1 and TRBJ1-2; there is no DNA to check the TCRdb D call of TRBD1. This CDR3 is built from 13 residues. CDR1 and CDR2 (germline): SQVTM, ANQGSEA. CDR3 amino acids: CSVPGGEAYGYTF.

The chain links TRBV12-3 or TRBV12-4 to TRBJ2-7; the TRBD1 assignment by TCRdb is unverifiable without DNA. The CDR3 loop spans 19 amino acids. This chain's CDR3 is CASSLIPSGGGVPSYEQYF.

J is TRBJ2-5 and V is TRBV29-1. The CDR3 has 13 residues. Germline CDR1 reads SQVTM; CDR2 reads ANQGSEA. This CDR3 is CSVRQSSQETQYF. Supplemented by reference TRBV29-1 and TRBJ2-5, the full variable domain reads SAVISQKPSRDICQRGTSLTIQCQVDSQVTMMFWYRQQPGQSLTLIATANQGSEATYESGFVIDKFPISRPNLTFSTLTVSNMSPEDSSIYLCSVRQSSQETQYFGPGTRLLVL.

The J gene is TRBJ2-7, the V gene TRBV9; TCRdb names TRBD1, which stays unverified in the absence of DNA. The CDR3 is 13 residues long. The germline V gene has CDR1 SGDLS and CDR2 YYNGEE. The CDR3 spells CASSVIPGSEQYF.

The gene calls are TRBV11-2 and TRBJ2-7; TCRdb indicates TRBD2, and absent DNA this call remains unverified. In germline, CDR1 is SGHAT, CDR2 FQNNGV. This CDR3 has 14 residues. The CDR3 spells CASSFGGALYEQYF.

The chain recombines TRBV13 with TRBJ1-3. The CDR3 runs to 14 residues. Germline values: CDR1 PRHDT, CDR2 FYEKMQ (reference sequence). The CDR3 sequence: CASSLVTSGNTIYF.

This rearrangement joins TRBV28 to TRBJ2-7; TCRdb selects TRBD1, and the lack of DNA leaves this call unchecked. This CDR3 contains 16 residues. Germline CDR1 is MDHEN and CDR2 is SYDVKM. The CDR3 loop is CASRGFRDPGAYEQYF.

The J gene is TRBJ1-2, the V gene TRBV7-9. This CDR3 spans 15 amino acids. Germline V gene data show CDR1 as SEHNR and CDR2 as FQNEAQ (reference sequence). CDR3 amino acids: CASTVIEGPDYGYTF.

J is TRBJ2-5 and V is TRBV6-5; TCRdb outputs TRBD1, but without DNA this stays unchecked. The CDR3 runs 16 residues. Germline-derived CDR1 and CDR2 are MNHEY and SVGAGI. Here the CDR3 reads CASSDQGAPFEETQYF.

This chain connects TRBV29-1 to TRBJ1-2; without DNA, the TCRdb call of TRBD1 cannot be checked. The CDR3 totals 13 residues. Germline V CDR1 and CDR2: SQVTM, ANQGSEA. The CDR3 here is CSVEPDGTGRDTF.

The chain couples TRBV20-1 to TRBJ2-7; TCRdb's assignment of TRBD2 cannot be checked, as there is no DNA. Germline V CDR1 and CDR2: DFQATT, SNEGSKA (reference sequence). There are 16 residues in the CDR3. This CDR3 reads CSARDATGTSTNEQYF.

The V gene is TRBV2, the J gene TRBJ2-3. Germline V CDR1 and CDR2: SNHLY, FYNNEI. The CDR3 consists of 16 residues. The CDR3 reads CASSEPSGTSTDTQYF.